These T cell receptor beta chains were read from a single sample in a study of CD4 and CD8 cells across lung adenocarcinoma regions. TCRdb redid the calling of the PCR reads with MiXCR, one entry per CDR3 protein. The repertoire holds about 9,600 distinct CDR3 sequences, with approximately 50% as singletons. The specimen was CD4+ T cells from the margin of a lung tumor. These receptor sequences come from a male donor with lung adenocarcinoma. The CD4 and CD8 labels of this study may be unreliable. Both conserved end residues are part of each CDR3. A D gene is named only where the DNA matches it firmly. Rows give clone size only sometimes, using once, few, many, or a class for an expanded clone.

d_gene	j_gene	v_gene	abundance	CDR3nt	CDR3aa
NA	TRBJ1-2	TRBV6-5	NA	TGTGCCAGCAGTTACTCCCGCAGGGTCGGGGACTATGGCTACACCTTC	CASSYSRRVGDYGYTF
TRBD2	TRBJ2-5	TRBV6-1	once	TGTGCCAGCAGTGAAGCCGGGGGGGCTCAAGAGCAGTACTTC	CASSEAGGAQEQYF
TRBD2	TRBJ2-3	TRBV7-3	NA	TGTGCCAGCAGCTTATTCGGCGGGGGAACAGATACGCAGTATTTT	CASSLFGGGTDTQYF
NA	TRBJ1-5	TRBV3-1	many	TGTGCCAGCAGCCAAGATTGGGGGGTCGGACAGCCCCAGCATTTT	CASSQDWGVGQPQHF
NA	TRBJ2-2	TRBV6-1	NA	TGTGCCAGCAGTGAAGTGAACACCGGGGAGCTGTTTTTT	CASSEVNTGELFF
TRBD1	TRBJ1-2	TRBV11-2	many	TGTGCCAGCAGCTTAGCACAGGGGGGCGATGGCTACACCTTC	CASSLAQGGDGYTF
NA	TRBJ2-1	TRBV7-6	medium-sized	TGTGCCAGCAGCTTAGCGAGGTCCCCATACAATGAGCAGTTCTTC	CASSLARSPYNEQFF
NA	TRBJ2-1	TRBV28	NA	TGTGCCAGCGGACTTTTACAGGGGATGTGGCGGGAGAGCTCCTACAATGAGCAGTTCTTC	CASGLLQGMWRESSYNEQFF
NA	TRBJ1-2	TRBV4-1	medium-sized	TGCGCCAGCAGCCAAGCGGGGAGGGCGGACACCTTC	CASSQAGRADTF
NA	TRBJ2-5	TRBV6-5	medium-sized	TGTGCCAGCATGTTTAGAGGGGAGACCCAGTACTTC	CASMFRGETQYF
NA	TRBJ2-2	TRBV10-1	few	TGCGCCAGCAGCTACACCCTCAACACCGGGGAGCTGTTTTTT	CASSYTLNTGELFF
NA	TRBJ2-1	TRBV7-6	many	TGTGCCAGCAGCTCGGGACAGTCGAGGACTAGGATCGCCTACAATGAGCAGTTCTTC	CASSSGQSRTRIAYNEQFF
NA	TRBJ2-7	TRBV5-1	few	TGCGCCAGCAGCTTTGGAGGGACAGCGAGCCGAACTGGCGAGCAGTACTTC	CASSFGGTASRTGEQYF
NA	TRBJ1-2	TRBV4-2	NA	TGTGCCAGCAGCCAAGAGGTAGGAGGAGGTTATGGCTACACCTTC	CASSQEVGGGYGYTF
NA	TRBJ2-3	TRBV4-1	many	TGCGCCAGCAGCCTCCGAAGGGGCACAGATACGCAGTATTTT	CASSLRRGTDTQYF
NA	TRBJ2-1	TRBV11-2	NA	TGTGCCAGCAGCACGGGACCGCAGGGTGAGCAGTTCTTC	CASSTGPQGEQFF
TRBD1	TRBJ2-1	TRBV6-5	once	TGTGCCAGCAGTTACTCGACAGGGGGTGGCAATGAGCAGTTCTTC	CASSYSTGGGNEQFF
TRBD2	TRBJ2-3	TRBV6-1	few	TGTGCCAGCAGTGGACCCGGGACTAGCGGGAGTACAGATACGCAGTATTTT	CASSGPGTSGSTDTQYF
NA	TRBJ2-1	TRBV10-2	NA	TGCGCCAGCAGTGAGTCTGTCTCCTACAATGAGCAGTTCTTC	CASSESVSYNEQFF
NA	TRBJ2-5	TRBV6-5	NA	TGTGCCAGCAGTTACCATTGGGTTTTCCCGAGTGTCTCCTTTGAAGAGACCCAGTACTTC	CASSYHWVFPSVSFEETQYF
TRBD2	TRBJ2-1	TRBV18	many	TGTGCCAGCTCATCTGTAGCGGGGGGTGGCAATGAGCAGTTCTTC	CASSSVAGGGNEQFF
NA	TRBJ2-3	TRBV4-2	NA	TGTGCCAGCAGCCCGGGACTGTGGGCCACAGACACGCAGTATTTC	CASSPGLWATDTQYF
TRBD1	TRBJ1-2	TRBV6-1	NA	TGTGCCAGCATCGCCGTTAGGACAGGGAATTATGGCTACACCTTC	CASIAVRTGNYGYTF
NA	TRBJ2-5	TRBV27	NA	TGTGCCAGCAGTTTTACGGTGAGCACAGATACCCAGTACTTC	CASSFTVSTDTQYF
TRBD2	TRBJ2-1	TRBV4-1	many	TGCGCCAGCAGCCAAGATGGGATAGCGGGAGGCCCCTACAATGAGCAGTTCTTC	CASSQDGIAGGPYNEQFF
TRBD1	TRBJ2-1	TRBV3-1	many	TGTGCCAGCAGCCAGAGACAGGGGGGGCACTACAATGAGCAGTTCTTC	CASSQRQGGHYNEQFF
TRBD1	TRBJ2-1	TRBV27	NA	TGTGCCAGCAGTTCTCGGACAGGGGTATTGGAGCAGTTCTTC	CASSSRTGVLEQFF
TRBD2	TRBJ2-5	TRBV10-3	NA	TGTGCCATCAGTGCCCCGACTGGCGGGAGAGACACAGAGACCCAGTACTTC	CAISAPTGGRDTETQYF
NA	TRBJ1-4	TRBV7-8	few	TGTGCCAGCAGCTTACTCCGGGGGCCAGGAAAACTGTTTTTT	CASSLLRGPGKLFF
NA	TRBJ2-5	TRBV27	few	TGTGCCAGCAGCTTCAACCGGGAGGAGACCCAGTACTTC	CASSFNREETQYF
TRBD2	TRBJ2-5	TRBV6-1	NA	TGTGCGGGCAGCGGGGGCCGTGAGCAAGAGACCCAGTACTTC	CAGSGGREQETQYF
NA	TRBJ2-2	TRBV6-5	large	TGTGCCAGCAGTTACAACGGAGGGGAGCTGTTTTTT	CASSYNGGELFF
TRBD1	TRBJ1-2	TRBV12-3/TRBV12-4	NA	TGTGCCAGCAGTAAGGACAGGGAGCTCGGTGGCTACACCTTC	CASSKDRELGGYTF
NA	TRBJ2-5	TRBV10-1	NA	TGCGCCAGCAGTCTAGGAAGCTCCTACAATGAGCAGTACTTC	CASSLGSSYNEQYF
NA	TRBJ2-3	TRBV11-2	many	TGTGCCAGCAGCTTAACTGGGGTCGCAGATACGCAGTATTTT	CASSLTGVADTQYF
NA	TRBJ2-4	TRBV6-1	NA	TGTGCCAGCATGCTAGACGCAGAGCGAGACCAAAACATTCAGTACTTC	CASMLDAERDQNIQYF
NA	TRBJ1-2	TRBV3-1	NA	TGTGCCAGCAGCCTCCTGGGGCGGAACTATGGCTACACCTTC	CASSLLGRNYGYTF
TRBD1	TRBJ1-2	TRBV6-5	large	TGTGCCAGCAGCACAGAACCGGGACAGGGTGACTATGGCTACACCTTC	CASSTEPGQGDYGYTF
TRBD1	TRBJ2-2	TRBV6-1	NA	TGTGCCAGCAGGTCGACAGGGGCGAACACCGGGGAGCTGTTTTTT	CASRSTGANTGELFF
NA	TRBJ2-7	TRBV6-5	medium-sized	TGTGCCAGCAGTTACTCCCCCGGCTCCTACGAGCAGTACTTC	CASSYSPGSYEQYF
NA	TRBJ2-3	TRBV6-1	NA	TGTGCCAGCCGACAGGTGAACACCGGTGAGCAGTATTTT	CASRQVNTGEQYF
TRBD1	TRBJ2-7	TRBV7-2	NA	TGTGCCAGCAGCTGGGACAGGGGGCAATACGAGCAGTACTTC	CASSWDRGQYEQYF
TRBD1	TRBJ2-1	TRBV12-3/TRBV12-4	NA	TGTGCCAGCAGTTACCGACAGGGTGGCTCCTACAATGAGCAGTTCTTC	CASSYRQGGSYNEQFF
TRBD2	TRBJ2-4	TRBV10-3	NA	TGTGCCATCAGTGCCCCTACTGGCGGGAGAGACAAAAATACGCAGTACTTC	CAISAPTGGRDKNTQYF
NA	TRBJ1-5	TRBV27	many	TGTGCCAGCAGTTTCGGGGTTGCAAATCAGCCCCAGCATTTT	CASSFGVANQPQHF
TRBD2	TRBJ2-5	TRBV25-1	NA	TGTGCCAGCAGTGCTTCAATAGGGGCGGGAGAGGGGGAGACCCAGTACTTC	CASSASIGAGEGETQYF
TRBD2	TRBJ2-7	TRBV25-1	few	TGTGCCAGCAGCACCGGGACTAGCGGTTCCTACGAGCAGTACTTC	CASSTGTSGSYEQYF
NA	TRBJ2-5	TRBV6-4	NA	TGTGCCAGCAGTGACTGCGGCCGTGGCCAAGAGACCCAGTACTTT	CASSDCGRGQETQYF
NA	TRBJ2-1	TRBV6-1	NA	TGTGCCAGCAGCTCGAATGAGCAGTTCTTC	CASSSNEQFF